This is a list of T cell receptor beta chains from one sample in a study of T cell responses to AZD1222 COVID-19 vaccine. Some clones are missing from TCRdb's copy, which holds only in-frame ones; the method was immunoSEQ multiplex PCR. The sample has about 140,000 clones; roughly 92% are singletons. The sequencing used peripheral blood, collected on day 0 of AZD1222 vaccination. All receptors come from an adult in good health. The CDR3 runs from the conserved cysteine through the conserved F or W. A D gene is named only where the DNA matches it firmly. Size tells how often a clone was seen (once, few, many) or the class of an expanded clone, and some rows leave it out.

TRBV10-2	TRBD2	-	TRBJ2-7	CASSELAGDYEQYF	TGCGCCAGCAGTGAACTAGCGGGAGACTACGAGCAGTACTTC
TRBV5-4	-	-	TRBJ2-1	CASEGGRGTSYNEQFF	TGTGCCAGCGAGGGGGGGCGAGGGACGTCCTACAATGAGCAGTTCTTC
TRBV5-6	TRBD1	-	TRBJ2-5	CASSTGQAQETQYF	TGTGCCAGCAGCACTGGACAGGCACAAGAGACCCAGTACTTC
TRBV27	-	-	TRBJ2-7	CASSPKGVSSYEQYF	TGTGCCAGCAGTCCGAAAGGGGTGAGCTCCTACGAGCAGTACTTC
TRBV6-1	TRBD1	-	TRBJ2-1	CASSEIGQGASEQFF	TGTGCCAGCAGTGAAATAGGACAGGGGGCGAGTGAGCAGTTCTTC
TRBV9	-	-	TRBJ2-1	CASRGGGAGRHEQFF	TGTGCCAGCAGAGGAGGTGGGGCAGGGCGGCATGAGCAGTTCTTC
TRBV21-1	-	-	TRBJ2-7	CASSNRALSYEQYF	TGTGCCAGCAGCAATCGGGCTCTCTCCTACGAGCAGTACTTC
TRBV7-9	-	-	TRBJ1-5	CASSFEREGYQPQHF	TGTGCCAGCAGCTTTGAAAGGGAGGGGTACCAGCCCCAGCATTTT
TRBV4-1	-	-	TRBJ1-4	CASSLGPDRVSVLFF	TGCGCCAGCAGCCTAGGGCCGGACCGCGTCTCCGTACTGTTTTTT
TRBV6-5	-	few	TRBJ1-3	CATSKGGNTIYF	TGTGCCACCTCCAAGGGGGGAAACACCATATATTTT
TRBV7-2	TRBD2	-	TRBJ2-2	CASSLRPSGASTGELFF	TGTGCCAGCAGCTTAAGGCCTAGCGGGGCCAGCACCGGGGAGCTGTTTTTT
TRBV7-2	-	-	TRBJ2-1	CASSLGRTEQFF	TGTGCCAGCAGCTTAGGCCGGACAGAGCAGTTCTTC
TRBV5-1	TRBD1	few	TRBJ2-2	CASSSPGQLNTGELFF	TGCGCCAGCAGCTCCCCGGGACAGCTAAACACCGGGGAGCTGTTTTTT
TRBV27	-	-	TRBJ2-7	CASSLFFRGGVRNEQYF	TGTGCCAGCAGTTTATTTTTCCGAGGGGGAGTGCGAAACGAGCAGTACTTC
TRBV27	-	-	TRBJ2-7	CASRGMKYEQYF	TGTGCCAGCAGGGGGATGAAATACGAGCAGTACTTC
TRBV20-1	-	-	TRBJ2-1	CSASKGKSYNEQFF	TGCAGTGCTAGTAAGGGGAAATCCTACAATGAGCAGTTCTTC
TRBV27	-	-	TRBJ2-1	CASTSSGRRVTGQFF	TGTGCCAGCACTTCCTCGGGACGGAGAGTCACGGGGCAGTTCTTC
TRBV9	TRBD1	-	TRBJ1-3	CASSAKTGTGNTIYF	TGTGCCAGCAGCGCCAAGACAGGGACTGGAAACACCATATATTTT
TRBV5-4	-	-	TRBJ2-5	CASSPDGEETQYF	TGTGCCAGCAGCCCCGACGGTGAAGAGACCCAGTACTTC
TRBV10-3	-	few	TRBJ2-7	CAISASRGERDEQYF	TGTGCCATCAGTGCCTCTCGAGGGGAGAGGGACGAGCAGTACTTC
TRBV29-1	-	-	TRBJ2-5	CSVAQQGGTQYF	TGCAGCGTTGCTCAACAGGGTGGGACCCAGTACTTC